These 10 T cell receptor beta chains were sequenced from one sample in a study of T cells in Graves' hyperthyroidism and ophthalmopathy (dated by TCRdb to the late 2010s). The method behind the library was multiplex PCR. Sequencer: Illumina HiSeq 2000. The TCR beta CDR3 regions were amplified from the RNA transcripts. The TCR CDR3 was subjected to a first round of RT-PCR using the HTBI primer set and the Qiagen OneStep RT-PCR kit. TCRdb cleaned the public reads at Q25 with fastp, built clones with MiXCR and kept in-frame beta chains. Under each unique CDR3 protein, matching rows form one entry showing the most common genes and DNA. This sample gives around 690,000 distinct CDR3 sequences in total; 17% of them show up just once. The biggest ten clones account for roughly a sixth of the sample. What was sequenced was blood. The receptors originated from a man between 50 and 59 years old with Graves' hyperthyroidism.

This clonotype is a singleton in its sample. The chain recombines TRBV20-1 with TRBJ2-7, with D possibly being TRBD2 (6 bases). The CDR3 is made up of 12 amino acids. Trimming stripped 4 bases from V and 4 bases from J, with 11 bases between. Germline lookup yields CDR1 DFQATT and CDR2 SNEGSKA (reference sequence). In nucleotides, the CDR3 is TGCAGTGCTATCCCGGGACTTTACGAGCAGTACTTC. Translated, it gives CSAIPGLYEQYF.

V gene TRBV7-9 combines with J gene TRBJ2-7; D is possibly TRBD2 (6 bases). CDR1 and CDR2 (germline): SEHNR, FQNEAQ (reference sequence). V lost 1 base to trimming and J lost 4 bases, with 11 bases between them. The CDR3 has 14 residues. The CDR3 DNA reads as TGTGCCAGCAGCTTAGTTAGCGGAGCTTACGAGCAGTACTTC. It is translated as CASSLVSGAYEQYF.

This clonotype was observed a few times. This chain links TRBV18 with TRBJ2-4; 9 bases fit TRBD1. The V and J ends lost 3 bases and 9 bases, in that order; junction bases with no gene match: 6. There are 14 residues in the CDR3. CDR1 KGHSH and CDR2 LQKENI come from the germline V gene. The CDR3 bases are TGTGCCAGCTCACCGGGACAGGGCGTAGGCATTCAGTACTTC. Translating gives CASSPGQGVGIQYF.

At least ten counts were recorded for this clonotype. The chain employs TRBV11-2 and TRBJ2-1; D unclear. CDR1 and CDR2 (germline): SGHAT, FQNNGV. The CDR3 is 15 residues long. V gave up 0 bases and J gave up 4 bases, with 10 bases separating them. CDR3 DNA: TGTGCCAGCAGCTTAGACCGAGTTTTGTACAATGAGCAGTTCTTC. This encodes CASSLDRVLYNEQFF.

Only one count was recorded for this clonotype. At one of its ends the junction is not consistent with the germline gene, which may arise from a read error. This chain joins TRBV6-2 or TRBV6-3 and TRBJ2-7, with 9 bases that match TRBD1. Germline values: CDR1 MNHEY, CDR2 SVGEGT. The CDR3 spans 15 residues. The CDR3 sequence: CASSPGDREFDEQHF. In DNA, the CDR3 is TGTGCCAGCAGTCCCGGGGACAGGGAATTCGACGAGCAGCACTTC.

J is TRBJ2-7 and V is TRBV27; D uncertain. The CDR3 covers 14 residues. Germline-derived CDR1 and CDR2 are MNHEY and SMNVEV (reference sequence). Trimming removed 3 bases from V and 1 base from J, with 10 bases in between. Here the CDR3 DNA reads TGTGCCAGCAGTTTCTCCCGACATTCCTACGAGCAGTACTTC. This gives the protein CASSFSRHSYEQYF.

This rearrangement joins TRBV5-4 to TRBJ2-1; 9 bases line up with TRBD2. After removal of 0 bases from V and 8 bases from J, the junction contained 12 bases not matched to a gene. Germline values: CDR1 SGHNT, CDR2 YYREEE (reference sequence). CDR3 length: 17 amino acids. This CDR3 reads CASSLVRLAGNWDEQFF. In nucleotides, the CDR3 is TGTGCCAGCAGCTTGGTCCGGCTAGCGGGGAACTGGGATGAGCAGTTCTTC.

This clonotype was seen only once. CDR3 region: CASSSGESSYNEQFF. In DNA, the CDR3 is TGTGCCAGCAGCTCTGGGGAAAGCTCCTACAATGAGCAGTTCTTC. This chain connects TRBV5-4 to TRBJ2-1; D is unclear. Trimming removed 3 bases at V and 0 bases at J, with 10 bases between. The CDR3 extends over 15 amino acids. Looked up from germline, CDR1 is SGHNT and CDR2 is YYREEE (reference sequence).

This clonotype was recorded many times. The J gene is TRBJ1-2, the V gene TRBV3-1, with 9 positions matching TRBD1. CDR1 is LGHDT, CDR2 YNNKEL, per germline (reference sequence). This CDR3 comprises 14 residues. V lost 2 bases, J lost 8 bases, and 6 bases stayed unmatched. In DNA, the CDR3 is TGTGCCAGCAGCCAACGGACAGGGGATGGCGGCTACACCTTC. Encoded protein: CASSQRTGDGGYTF.

As regards this clonotype: A read error may produce the germline difference seen at one junction end. The CDR3 protein is CASSIYRERYTRELFF. CDR3 nucleotide sequence: TGTGCCAGCAGCATTTACAGGGAGCGTTACACCCGGGAGCTGTTTTTT. The V gene is TRBV7-2, the J gene TRBJ2-2, with D tentatively TRBD1 (6 bases). Germline CDR1 SGHTA, CDR2 FQGNSA. The CDR3 sequence is 16 residues long.